A selection of T cell receptor beta chains follows, all from one sample in a study of human T cells and chemical hapten exposure. In TCRdb, the RACE reads were re-called with MiXCR into one record per CDR3 protein. The repertoire has 74,000 or so distinct CDR3 sequences, around 10% of them found once; the top ten carry under 1.5%. The specimen comprised whole blood, sampled in connection with sensitization to the hapten diphenylcyclopropenone (DPC). The receptors originated from a woman aged 45-59 years with alopecia areata. Some clones in this sample may be carry-over from other donors' samples. CDR3s include the opening cysteine and the closing phenylalanine or tryptophan. Fields, in order: D gene, V gene, clone size, J gene, CDR3 protein, CDR3 DNA. A D gene is named only where the DNA matches it firmly. Clone size is not always given. Where it is, it says once, few, many or a class for expanded clones.

D: TRBD2
V: TRBV9
size: few
J: TRBJ2-1
CDR3: CASSTRTSGRNEQFF
DNA: TGTGCCAGCAGCACCCGGACTAGCGGGAGGAATGAGCAGTTCTTC

D: TRBD1
V: TRBV20-1
size: few
J: TRBJ2-7
CDR3: CSAPRDRGYEQYF
DNA: TGCAGTGCCCCCCGGGACAGGGGTTACGAGCAGTACTTC

D: .
V: TRBV21-1
size: many
J: TRBJ1-6
CDR3: CASSKGGPVNNSPLHF
DNA: TGTGCCAGCAGCAAAGGGGGGCCAGTTAATAATTCACCCCTCCACTTT

D: TRBD1
V: TRBV29-1
size: .
J: TRBJ1-1
CDR3: CSVWTGRTEAFF
DNA: TGCAGCGTTTGGACAGGGAGGACTGAAGCTTTCTTT

D: TRBD2
V: TRBV2
size: .
J: TRBJ2-1
CDR3: CASANPASGDNEQFF
DNA: TGTGCCAGCGCGAACCCGGCTAGCGGCGACAATGAGCAGTTCTTC

D: TRBD2
V: TRBV10-3
size: few
J: TRBJ2-7
CDR3: CAISALAGENEQYF
DNA: TGTGCCATCAGTGCCCTAGCGGGAGAAAACGAGCAGTACTTC

D: .
V: TRBV6-5
size: .
J: TRBJ2-5
CDR3: CATTGSETQYF
DNA: TGTGCCACCACAGGGTCGGAGACCCAGTACTTC

D: .
V: TRBV25-1
size: few
J: TRBJ2-3
CDR3: CASSEGGLALADTQYF
DNA: TGTGCCAGCAGTGAAGGGGGTCTAGCGTTGGCAGATACGCAGTATTTT

D: .
V: TRBV11-2
size: .
J: TRBJ2-2
CDR3: CASSFALTGELFF
DNA: TGTGCCAGCAGCTTTGCGCTCACCGGGGAGCTGTTTTTT

D: TRBD2
V: TRBV6-2/TRBV6-3
size: .
J: TRBJ2-2
CDR3: CASSSGLAGITLGGELFF
DNA: TGTGCCAGCAGTTCTGGACTAGCGGGAATAACCTTGGGAGGGGAGCTGTTTTTT

D: TRBD2
V: TRBV27
size: .
J: TRBJ2-3
CDR3: CASSRTSGRTDTQYF
DNA: TGTGCCAGCAGTCGGACTAGCGGGAGAACAGATACGCAGTATTTT

D: TRBD1
V: TRBV12-3/TRBV12-4
size: once
J: TRBJ2-1
CDR3: CASSFSGQGRNEQFF
DNA: TGTGCCAGCAGTTTTTCGGGACAGGGAAGGAATGAGCAGTTCTTC

D: .
V: TRBV12-3/TRBV12-4
size: .
J: TRBJ1-1
CDR3: CASRKGRERAFF
DNA: TGTGCCAGCAGGAAGGGACGGGAGAGAGCTTTCTTT

D: TRBD1
V: TRBV3-1
size: .
J: TRBJ1-2
CDR3: CASSQQGGRYGYTF
DNA: TGTGCCAGCAGCCAACAGGGGGGCCGCTATGGCTACACCTTC

D: .
V: TRBV11-3
size: few
J: TRBJ2-5
CDR3: CASSPYYEETQYF
DNA: TGTGCCAGCAGCCCCTATTATGAAGAGACCCAGTACTTC

D: TRBD1
V: TRBV28
size: many
J: TRBJ2-7
CDR3: CASYSDRGPYEQYF
DNA: TGTGCCAGCTATTCGGACAGGGGGCCCTACGAGCAGTACTTC

D: .
V: TRBV9
size: few
J: TRBJ2-1
CDR3: CASSATPGDHEQFF
DNA: TGTGCCAGCAGTGCAACACCAGGGGACCATGAGCAGTTCTTC

D: TRBD2
V: TRBV10-1
size: .
J: TRBJ2-1
CDR3: CANGSGRADNEQFF
DNA: TGCGCCAACGGTAGCGGGAGGGCCGACAATGAGCAGTTCTTC

D: .
V: TRBV6-1
size: .
J: TRBJ1-2
CDR3: CASSEAGRGYGYTF
DNA: TGTGCCAGCAGTGAAGCTGGGAGAGGCTATGGCTACACCTTC

D: TRBD1
V: TRBV6-6
size: few
J: TRBJ2-2
CDR3: CASSRDSANTGELFF
DNA: TGTGCCAGCAGTCGGGACAGTGCAAACACCGGGGAGCTGTTTTTT

D: .
V: TRBV20-1
size: .
J: TRBJ2-1
CDR3: CSARALWWGREDRDEQFF
DNA: TGCAGTGCTAGAGCTTTGTGGTGGGGCAGGGAAGATCGGGATGAGCAGTTCTTC

D: TRBD2
V: TRBV20-1
size: many
J: TRBJ2-1
CDR3: CSAGTRGNEQFF
DNA: TGCAGTGCGGGGACTAGAGGCAATGAGCAGTTCTTC

D: .
V: TRBV5-1
size: many
J: TRBJ1-2
CDR3: CASSTADNGYTF
DNA: TGCGCCAGCAGCACGGCAGATAATGGCTACACCTTC

D: .
V: TRBV3-1
size: few
J: TRBJ2-1
CDR3: CASSQSRGANEQFF
DNA: TGTGCCAGCAGCCAATCTCGGGGGGCCAATGAGCAGTTCTTC

D: .
V: TRBV10-3
size: many
J: TRBJ2-5
CDR3: CASGEETQYF
DNA: TGTGCCTCGGGAGAAGAGACCCAGTACTTC

D: TRBD2
V: TRBV5-1
size: few
J: TRBJ2-2
CDR3: CASKQRGNTGELFF
DNA: TGCGCCAGCAAACAGCGGGGGAACACCGGGGAGCTGTTTTTT

D: .
V: TRBV24-1
size: many
J: TRBJ1-5
CDR3: CATSDPTGDIAQHF
DNA: TGTGCCACCAGTGACCCGACAGGCGATATAGCCCAGCATTTT

D: .
V: TRBV20-1
size: .
J: TRBJ2-4
CDR3: CSAMVDWSKNIQYF
DNA: TGCAGTGCTATGGTGGATTGGAGTAAAAACATTCAGTACTTC

D: .
V: TRBV6-6
size: many
J: TRBJ1-4
CDR3: CASSLTALEEKLFF
DNA: TGTGCCAGCAGCCTGACCGCATTGGAGGAAAAACTGTTTTTT

D: TRBD1
V: TRBV5-4
size: few
J: TRBJ2-2
CDR3: CASSLGGTGGTGELFF
DNA: TGTGCCAGCAGCTTGGGTGGGACAGGGGGCACCGGGGAGCTGTTTTTT

D: TRBD1
V: TRBV6-2/TRBV6-3
size: few
J: TRBJ1-2
CDR3: CASSKRGQGIYGYTF
DNA: TGTGCCAGCAGTAAAAGGGGACAGGGGATCTATGGCTACACCTTC

D: .
V: TRBV5-5
size: many
J: TRBJ1-5
CDR3: CASSLADSLNQPQHF
DNA: TGTGCCAGCAGCTTGGCGGACAGCCTAAATCAGCCCCAGCATTTT

D: .
V: TRBV2
size: .
J: TRBJ2-1
CDR3: CASSEATLGEQFF
DNA: TGTGCCAGCAGTGAGGCTACCCTAGGTGAGCAGTTCTTC

D: .
V: TRBV29-1
size: .
J: TRBJ2-7
CDR3: CSVGTTTYEQYF
DNA: TGCAGCGTTGGGACTACCACCTACGAGCAGTACTTC

D: .
V: TRBV29-1
size: .
J: TRBJ2-6
CDR3: CSVDRRGAAGANVLTF
DNA: TGCAGCGTTGATCGTCGAGGGGCGGCAGGGGCCAACGTCCTGACTTTC

D: .
V: TRBV12-3/TRBV12-4
size: many
J: TRBJ1-3
CDR3: CASSLSSGNTIYF
DNA: TGTGCCAGCAGTTTGAGCTCTGGAAACACCATATATTTT

D: .
V: TRBV18
size: few
J: TRBJ1-6
CDR3: CASSPDQGSTSPLHF
DNA: TGTGCCAGCTCACCAGATCAGGGTTCCACTTCACCCCTCCACTTT

D: .
V: TRBV5-6
size: .
J: TRBJ1-2
CDR3: CASSLVSLDGYTF
DNA: TGTGCCAGCAGCTTGGTCAGCCTGGATGGCTACACCTTC

D: .
V: TRBV2
size: few
J: TRBJ2-3
CDR3: CASSGQETDTQYF
DNA: TGTGCCAGCAGTGGACAGGAAACAGATACGCAGTATTTT

D: TRBD1
V: TRBV2
size: few
J: TRBJ1-2
CDR3: CASTQGASYGYTF
DNA: TGTGCCAGCACCCAGGGGGCATCCTATGGCTACACCTTC

D: .
V: TRBV11-1
size: once
J: TRBJ2-1
CDR3: CASSLKVSRSNEQFF
DNA: TGTGCCAGCAGCCTCAAAGTCAGTCGAAGCAATGAGCAGTTCTTC

D: .
V: TRBV10-3
size: few
J: TRBJ2-3
CDR3: CAIRKSTGRGGTDTQYF
DNA: TGTGCCATCAGGAAATCGACTGGCCGAGGAGGCACAGATACGCAGTATTTT

D: .
V: TRBV12-3/TRBV12-4
size: few
J: TRBJ1-2
CDR3: CASSPTTDPGNGYTF
DNA: TGTGCCAGCAGCCCAACGACAGATCCCGGCAATGGCTACACCTTC

D: .
V: TRBV28
size: .
J: TRBJ2-7
CDR3: CASSLLVYEQYF
DNA: TGTGCCAGCAGTTTACTCGTCTACGAGCAGTACTTC

D: .
V: TRBV12-3/TRBV12-4
size: .
J: TRBJ1-2
CDR3: CASTQQALTNYGYTF
DNA: TGTGCCAGCACCCAACAGGCGCTCACTAACTATGGCTACACCTTC

D: .
V: TRBV14
size: once
J: TRBJ1-3
CDR3: CASSQDRGGNTIYF
DNA: TGTGCCAGCAGCCAAGATCGGGGGGGAAACACCATATATTTT

D: TRBD1
V: TRBV28
size: few
J: TRBJ1-2
CDR3: CASRTGGRDYGYTF
DNA: TGTGCCAGCAGGACAGGGGGCCGCGACTATGGCTACACCTTC

D: TRBD2
V: TRBV20-1
size: .
J: TRBJ2-3
CDR3: CSATGTSENTDTQYF
DNA: TGCAGTGCTACCGGGACTAGCGAAAACACAGATACGCAGTATTTT

D: TRBD1
V: TRBV12-3/TRBV12-4
size: .
J: TRBJ2-7
CDR3: CASSYPGTAYEQYF
DNA: TGTGCCAGCAGTTATCCCGGGACAGCTTACGAGCAGTACTTC

D: .
V: TRBV19
size: .
J: TRBJ2-2
CDR3: CASSISTTAGELFF
DNA: TGTGCCAGTAGTATTTCCACAACCGCCGGGGAGCTGTTTTTT